Described below is a single TCR beta chain sequence and its context. The sample is drawn from a study of shared clonotypes between healthy human individuals. Using immunoSEQ multiplex PCR, the repertoire was profiled, and TCRdb retains in-frame clones only, with some absent. The sample includes about 670,000 clones, around 72% of them seen just once. Trimming cost V 5 bases and J 7 bases; bases outside gene matches: 5. This CDR3 spans 12 amino acids. The germline CDR1 and CDR2 sequences are SGHRS and YFSETQ. The V gene is TRBV5-1, the J gene TRBJ2-7, with 8 bases fitting TRBD2. The clonotype was recovered from a woman between 25 and 40 years old in good health. The sample was memory CD4+ T cells sorted from blood. Subset of the sample: CD45RA-negative fraction. The CDR3 is CASSSGTREQYF. The CDR3 DNA reads TGCGCCAGCAGTAGCGGGACTCGGGAGCAGTACTTC. Using reference TRBV5-1 and TRBJ2-7 for the parts outside the CDR3, the full variable domain is KAGVTQTPRYLIKTRGQQVTLSCSPISGHRSVSWYQQTPGQGLQFLFEYFSETQRNKGNFPGRFSGRQFSNSRSEMNVSTLELGDSALYLCASSSGTREQYFGPGTRLTVT.